This T cell receptor beta chain originates from a study of blood T cell repertoires in COVID-19. Study as a whole: Samples came from the United States, Italy and Spain, spanning acute and convalescent COVID-19.

Germline lookup yields CDR1 SQVTM and CDR2 ANQGSEA. Losses at the gene ends were 3 bases for V and 1 base for J; bases not matched to a gene: 1. There are 15 residues in the CDR3. Note on this clone: Other DNA sequences within the sample encode an identical CDR3.

Per the original data handling: Counts of nucleated cells, estimated from reference gene primer amplification, were obtained. Assay used: immunoSEQ multiplex PCR; TCRdb lists only in-frame clones, some missing. The DNA gave D and trimming, while V, J and clone size come from that table. The data contain about 81,000 clones, roughly four fifths of them singletons. The sequencing input was peripheral blood. This receptor was identified in a human donor in a cohort sampled during active COVID-19. The chain couples TRBV29-1 to TRBJ2-3; 13 nucleotides match TRBD2. CDR3: CSVEGTSGGTDTQYF. CDR3 nucleotides: TGCAGCGTTGAGGGGACTAGCGGGGGCACAGATACGCAGTATTTT.